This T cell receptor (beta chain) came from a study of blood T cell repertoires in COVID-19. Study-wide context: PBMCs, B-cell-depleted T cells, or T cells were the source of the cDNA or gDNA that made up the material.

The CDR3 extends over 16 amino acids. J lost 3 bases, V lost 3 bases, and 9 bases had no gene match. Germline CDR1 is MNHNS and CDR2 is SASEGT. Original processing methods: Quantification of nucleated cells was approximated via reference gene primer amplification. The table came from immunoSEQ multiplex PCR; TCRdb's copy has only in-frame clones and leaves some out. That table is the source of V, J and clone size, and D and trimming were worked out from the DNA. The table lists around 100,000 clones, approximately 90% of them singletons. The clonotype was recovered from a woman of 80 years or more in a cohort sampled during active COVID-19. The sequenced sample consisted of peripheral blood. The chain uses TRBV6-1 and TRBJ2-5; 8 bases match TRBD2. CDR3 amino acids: CASSDLSGIREETQYF. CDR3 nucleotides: TGTGCCAGCAGTGACCTTAGCGGGATTCGGGAAGAGACCCAGTACTTC.